This paragraph reports one T cell receptor beta chain. Random hexamers were used to reverse transcribe an amount of roughly 0.45 to 1 ug RNA. TCRdb reprocessed the immunoSEQ multiplex PCR reads via MiXCR and lists one record per CDR3 protein. Altogether 150,000 to 250,000 distinct CDR3 sequences are present, about 95% being singletons, with the ten largest covering 0.093%. V shed 4 bases and J 5 bases; nucleotides not matched to a gene: 4. The CDR3 spans 15 residues. CDR1 is SNHLY and CDR2 is FYNNEI in the germline V gene. The data belong to a study of CD8 T cells in Susac syndrome. The sample consisted of CD4+ T cells from PBMCs. The clonotype originates from a human donor with multiple sclerosis. The chain has TRBV2 and TRBJ2-3; the match to TRBD1 covers 12 bases. CDR3 bases: TGTGCCAGCAGTGGGGGACAGGGGGCGGGAGATACGCAGTATTTT. It yields the protein CASSGGQGAGDTQYF.